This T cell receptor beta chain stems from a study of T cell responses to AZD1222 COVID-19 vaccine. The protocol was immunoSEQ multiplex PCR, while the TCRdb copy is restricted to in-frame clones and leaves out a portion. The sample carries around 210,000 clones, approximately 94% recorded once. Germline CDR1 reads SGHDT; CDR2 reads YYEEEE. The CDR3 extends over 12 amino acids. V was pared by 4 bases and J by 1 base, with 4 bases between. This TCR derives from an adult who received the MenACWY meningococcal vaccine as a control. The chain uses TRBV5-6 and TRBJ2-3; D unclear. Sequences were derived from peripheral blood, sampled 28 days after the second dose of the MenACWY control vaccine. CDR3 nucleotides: TGTGCCAGCAGCGCGGGCACAGATACGCAGTATTTT. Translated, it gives CASSAGTDTQYF.